This TCR beta chain stems from a study of response to subunit inactivated influenza vaccine (dated by TCRdb to about 2018). Describing the broader study: The study used deep quantitative T cell receptor repertoire profiling to track responses to a trivalent subunit inactivated influenza vaccine.

Receptor libraries were prepared by RT-PCR. The instrument given in TCRdb is Illumina HiSeq 2500. TCRdb reworked the public reads: Q25 trimming with fastp, MiXCR clone assembly, productive beta chains retained. Each entry is one CDR3 protein sequence, shown with its most common DNA and genes. In all, the sample holds around 180,000 distinct CDR3 sequences, and about 9% of those were seen once. Jointly, the top ten make up under 13% of the sample. This clonotype was found many times. Its antigen has not been determined. The record has no base qualities; no much larger clone is one base away. What the work shows at the level of the full study, not this receptor alone: It was suggested by the authors that each seasonal influenza vaccination may recruit only a limited number of new T cells.

This TCR came from a man in his fifties who received an inactivated influenza vaccine. Donor details come from another sample of the same person, matched by shared clones. Sequencing used non-naive T cells sorted from PBMCs, obtained on the day of vaccination. The meaning of the sample's cell subset or site label: memory T cell fraction.

CDR3 reads: CASSFRGTGKFF. The nucleotide sequence is TGTGCCAGCAGTTTCAGGGGGACAGGGAAGTTCTTC. The rearranged segments are TRBV28 and TRBJ2-1; TRBD1 fits 9 bases in the junction. The CDR3 contains 12 residues, cysteine and phenylalanine counted. Here the CDR3 DNA is all that survives: 36 bases in frame from base 1. V lost 3 bases and J lost 14 bases, and the count of bases not matched to a germline gene is 5. According to the germline V gene, CDR1 reads MDHEN and CDR2 reads SYDVKM.